Listed below are T cell receptor beta chains from one sample, sequenced in a study of beta chain features in type 1 diabetes. TCRdb's table, derived via immunoSEQ multiplex PCR, lists solely in-frame clones and lacks some. The table has around 260,000 clones, about a fifth seen once. Sequenced: naive CD4+ T cells from blood. All receptors come from a woman between 40 and 50 years old with type 1 diabetes. Each CDR3 is given with its conserved first and last residue. The D gene is left open where the match is weak. The listing skips clone size in some rows; elsewhere it reads once, few, many or a size class.

d_gene	len	v_gene	abundance	j_gene	CDR3aa	CDR3nt
-	13	TRBV4-1	few	TRBJ2-5	CASRGAAEETQYF	TGCGCCAGCAGGGGGGCTGCCGAAGAGACCCAGTACTTC
-	13	TRBV29-1	few	TRBJ1-5	CSVGRGGDQPQHF	TGCAGCGTTGGCCGGGGCGGGGATCAGCCCCAGCATTTT
TRBD2	15	TRBV14	-	TRBJ2-1	CASSQRLAGVNEQFF	TGTGCCAGCAGCCAACGACTAGCGGGGGTTAATGAGCAGTTCTTC
-	14	TRBV4-1	few	TRBJ1-5	CASSQSRYNQPQHF	TGCGCCAGCAGCCAATCCAGATACAATCAGCCCCAGCATTTT
-	16	TRBV7-9	few	TRBJ2-1	CASSLRQDYPYNEQFF	TGTGCCAGCAGCTTACGTCAGGACTACCCTTACAATGAGCAGTTCTTC
TRBD1	14	TRBV30	-	TRBJ1-1	CAWSVNRGWTEAFF	TGTGCCTGGAGTGTAAACAGGGGTTGGACTGAAGCTTTCTTT
TRBD1	18	TRBV5-6	-	TRBJ2-7	CASSFLRLQGDLLYEQYF	TGTGCCAGCAGCTTCCTGCGGTTACAGGGGGACCTTCTCTACGAGCAGTACTTC
TRBD1	15	TRBV6-1	few	TRBJ2-7	CASSELVTGIGEQYF	TGTGCCAGCAGTGAACTAGTGACAGGGATTGGCGAGCAGTACTTC
TRBD2	16	TRBV14	few	TRBJ2-5	CASSKGLAGLQETQYF	TGTGCCAGCAGCAAGGGACTAGCGGGACTCCAAGAGACCCAGTACTTC
TRBD1	14	TRBV28	-	TRBJ1-2	CASSPTGQGGGYTF	TGTGCCAGCAGTCCCACGGGACAGGGAGGAGGCTACACCTTC
-	16	TRBV9	-	TRBJ2-4	CASSAAPGNKGNIQYF	TGTGCCAGCAGCGCCGCGCCGGGGAACAAAGGAAACATTCAGTACTTC
TRBD1	14	TRBV29-1	-	TRBJ2-7	CSVFPGTGGYEQYF	TGCAGCGTATTCCCCGGGACAGGGGGGTACGAGCAGTACTTC
TRBD2	17	TRBV4-2	-	TRBJ2-2	CASSQDSGSGSGGELFF	TGTGCCAGCAGCCAAGATAGCGGGAGCGGGTCTGGCGGGGAGCTGTTTTTT
-	13	TRBV29-1	-	TRBJ2-4	CSVERQNRDIQYF	TGCAGCGTTGAACGGCAGAACCGGGACATTCAGTACTTC
-	11	TRBV20-1	few	TRBJ2-7	CSARTFYEQYF	TGCAGTGCTCGGACTTTCTACGAGCAGTACTTC
TRBD2	15	TRBV7-2	few	TRBJ2-7	CASSRIRGDSYEQYF	TGTGCCAGCAGCCGGATACGGGGGGATTCCTACGAGCAGTACTTC
-	14	TRBV5-6	few	TRBJ1-6	CASSFTGINSPLHF	TGTGCCAGCAGCTTCACAGGGATTAATTCACCCCTCCACTTT
TRBD2	16	TRBV4-3	-	TRBJ2-5	CASSPRGGVGQETQYF	TGCGCCAGCAGCCCCCGCGGGGGGGTCGGGCAAGAGACCCAGTACTTC
TRBD2	17	TRBV28	-	TRBJ2-3	CASSLGGLGGVTDTQYF	TGTGCCAGCAGTTTAGGGGGACTAGGGGGGGTCACAGATACGCAGTATTTT
TRBD1	14	TRBV5-1	once	TRBJ2-5	CASSTRTGAETQYF	TGCGCCAGCAGCACTCGGACAGGGGCGGAGACCCAGTACTTC
TRBD1	14	TRBV7-3	-	TRBJ2-5	CASSPGGAEETQYF	TGTGCCAGCAGCCCAGGGGGCGCGGAAGAGACCCAGTACTTC
-	14	TRBV21-1	few	TRBJ2-5	CASSKERERETQYF	TGTGCCAGCAGCAAAGAGCGGGAGCGGGAGACCCAGTACTTC
TRBD2	14	TRBV11-2	-	TRBJ2-1	CASSYSSGVNEQFF	TGTGCCAGCAGCTATTCTAGCGGGGTAAATGAGCAGTTCTTC
TRBD1	14	TRBV11-3	-	TRBJ2-1	CASSLGQGGYEQFF	TGTGCCAGCAGCCTCGGACAGGGGGGCTATGAGCAGTTCTTC
-	13	TRBV19	-	TRBJ2-5	CASSMEGRETQYF	TGTGCCAGTAGTATGGAGGGGCGGGAGACCCAGTACTTC
TRBD1	14	TRBV29-1	few	TRBJ1-1	CSASGGQGAAEAFF	TGCAGCGCCTCTGGGGGCCAGGGGGCCGCTGAAGCTTTCTTT
TRBD2	15	TRBV5-1	-	TRBJ2-7	CASSSAGTSGNEQYF	TGCGCCAGCAGCTCCGCCGGGACTAGCGGGAACGAGCAGTACTTC
-	15	TRBV5-1	few	TRBJ1-5	CASSSEGQTNQPQHF	TGCGCCAGCAGTTCCGAGGGACAAACGAATCAGCCCCAGCATTTT
-	14	TRBV14	few	TRBJ2-1	CASSPLGSYNEQFF	TGTGCCAGCAGCCCGCTCGGTTCCTACAATGAGCAGTTCTTC
TRBD2	15	TRBV5-1	few	TRBJ2-1	CASSLPAGEMDEQFF	TGCGCCAGCAGCTTGCCAGCGGGAGAGATGGATGAGCAGTTCTTC
-	16	TRBV4-1	-	TRBJ1-5	CASSQGRTYSNQPQHF	TGCGCCAGCAGCCAAGGTAGGACTTATAGCAATCAGCCCCAGCATTTT
-	14	TRBV29-1	-	TRBJ2-2	CSVGSGEDTGELFF	TGCAGCGTTGGCTCGGGGGAGGACACCGGGGAGCTGTTTTTT
TRBD1	15	TRBV9	-	TRBJ1-2	CASSAKPQGVEGYTF	TGTGCCAGCAGCGCCAAGCCGCAGGGGGTGGAAGGCTACACCTTC
-	14	TRBV19	-	TRBJ2-2	CASSVYSGTGELFF	TGTGCCAGTAGTGTTTACTCCGGCACCGGGGAGCTGTTTTTT
TRBD1	12	TRBV29-1	few	TRBJ2-1	CSAERTGRDQFF	TGCAGCGCAGAGAGGACAGGGCGGGATCAGTTCTTC
TRBD2	17	TRBV4-3	few	TRBJ2-3	CASSQDGDSGSTDTQYF	TGCGCCAGCAGCCAAGATGGGGATAGCGGGTCCACAGATACGCAGTATTTT
-	13	TRBV29-1	few	TRBJ1-1	CSVGGQAATEAFF	TGCAGCGTTGGGGGGCAGGCCGCCACTGAAGCTTTCTTT
-	14	TRBV28	-	TRBJ2-7	CASSPGTAVYEQYF	TGTGCCAGCAGCCCCGGGACTGCGGTCTACGAGCAGTACTTC
TRBD2	14	TRBV30	-	TRBJ2-5	CAWSPGTMGETQYF	TGTGCCTGGAGCCCCGGGACTATGGGAGAGACCCAGTACTTC
TRBD1	16	TRBV30	few	TRBJ1-5	CAWSTGGLYSNQPQHF	TGTGCCTGGAGTACAGGGGGACTTTATAGCAATCAGCCCCAGCATTTT
TRBD2	15	TRBV7-9	few	TRBJ2-1	CASSLALAVHNEQFF	TGTGCCAGCAGCTTAGCGCTAGCGGTCCACAATGAGCAGTTCTTC
-	11	TRBV20-1	few	TRBJ1-2	CSASRVYGYTF	TGCAGTGCTAGCAGGGTGTATGGCTACACCTTC
-	16	TRBV28	-	TRBJ2-1	CASSSRQARSHNEQFF	TGTGCCAGCAGTTCCAGACAGGCCAGGTCCCACAATGAGCAGTTCTTC
TRBD1	14	TRBV28	few	TRBJ2-7	CASSTHRGTYEQYF	TGTGCCAGCAGTACGCACAGGGGAACCTACGAGCAGTACTTC
TRBD2	15	TRBV7-9	-	TRBJ2-7	CASSVGLAETYEQYF	TGTGCCAGCAGCGTGGGACTAGCGGAGACCTACGAGCAGTACTTC